The next 23 T cell receptor beta chains were all read from a single sample in a study of post-analysis software for immune sequencing data. Study findings and constraints: Comparison of patients with controls showed 4 to 6 TRBV segments more frequent in patients, TRBV5-6, TRBV5-1 and TRBV20-1 among them.

Unique molecular identifiers were built into the TCR beta cDNA libraries. One entry per CDR3 protein results from TCRdb running MiXCR on the PCR reads. The sample records approximately 730,000 distinct CDR3 sequences, 30% being singletons. No antigen has been assigned to these receptors. Sequenced: blood. Receptor source: a girl aged 5-17 years with multiple sclerosis.

J is TRBJ1-3 and V is TRBV6-5; D remains ambiguous. The V gene's germline CDR1 is MNHEY and CDR2 SVGAGI. V dropped 0 bases and J dropped 0 bases, with 6 bases sitting between them. The CDR3 extends over 15 amino acids. CDR3 protein: CASSYSSYSGNTIYF. DNA for the CDR3: TGTGCCAGCAGTTACTCGTCATACTCTGGAAACACCATATATTTT.

This chain uses TRBV10-3 with TRBJ2-2; D may be TRBD1 or TRBD2 (5 bases each). CDR3 size: 15 residues. V was shortened by 10 bases and J by 1 base, with 16 bases between the two germline ends. Germline V CDR1 and CDR2: ENHRY, SYGVKD. The CDR3 sequence is CATKARDVNTGELFF. The DNA of the CDR3 is TGTGCCACCAAGGCCCGGGACGTGAACACCGGGGAGCTGTTTTTT.

The gene calls are TRBV6-1 and TRBJ2-5; a weak D match, TRBD1 (5 bases). CDR1 is MNHNS and CDR2 is SASEGT in the germline V gene. Deletions cut 6 bases from V and 11 bases from J, with 25 bases between. The CDR3 covers 15 residues. The CDR3 sequence is CASSLGHLPTGEQYF. In DNA form, the CDR3 reads TGTGCCAGCAGCCTCGGACACTTACCTACCGGTGAGCAGTACTTC.

This clonotype appeared a few times. This sequence joins TRBV6-1 and TRBJ2-1, with 7 bases fitting TRBD2. The germline gives CDR1 MNHNS, CDR2 SASEGT. V lost 6 bases to trimming and J lost 15 bases; unmatched junction nucleotides: 5. This CDR3 is 10 amino acids long. CDR3 in DNA: TGTGCCAGCAGAAAGCGGGACCGGTTCTTC. This gives the protein CASRKRDRFF.

The V call is TRBV12-3 or TRBV12-4, the J call TRBJ1-2, with 9 positions matching TRBD1. The CDR3 sequence is 15 residues long. Germline trimming cut 7 bases from V and 3 bases from J; bases unmatched to any gene: 9. CDR3 residues: CASTTGTGLDYGYTF. The DNA for the CDR3 is TGTGCCAGCACCACGGGGACAGGGTTGGACTATGGCTACACCTTC.

Worth noting for this clonotype: A clone one base away is much larger, so this may be a read error. The chain links TRBV4-3 to TRBJ2-1; 10 bases agree with TRBD2. The better agreement between TRBJ2-7 and the DNA end casts doubt on the J call. CDR1 is LGHNA and CDR2 is YSLEER in the germline V gene. This CDR3 contains 15 residues. The DNA for the CDR3 is TGCGCCAGCAGCCAGGTGACTAGCGGGCCCAATGAGCAGTACTTC. It is translated as CASSQVTSGPNEQYF.

The table lists this clonotype with a few counts. The chain recombines TRBV12-3 or TRBV12-4 with TRBJ2-6, with 8 bases lining up with TRBD2. CDR3 length: 20 amino acids. Trimming at V came to 6 bases and at J to 2 bases, leaving 18 bases not matched to a gene. The CDR3 spells CASRLTGTRLRAAGANVLTF. In DNA, the CDR3 is TGTGCCAGCAGGTTAACCGGGACTAGACTCCGGGCGGCTGGGGCCAACGTCCTGACTTTC.

About this clonotype itself: A read error may produce the germline difference seen at one junction end. The rearrangement joins TRBV6-5 to TRBJ1-6; D is ambiguous. The germline V gene has CDR1 MNHEY and CDR2 SVGAGI. CDR3 length: 12 residues. CDR3: CASSALDLPPHF. CDR3 coding DNA: TGTGCCAGCAGTGCCCTGGACCTACCCCCCCACTTT.

The rearrangement joins TRBV5-1 to TRBJ2-5; D remains ambiguous. CDR1 SGHRS and CDR2 YFSETQ come from the germline V gene. V gave up 0 bases and J gave up 5 bases, with 11 bases separating them. This CDR3 has 14 residues. The CDR3, as DNA: TGCGCCAGCAGCTTGGACAATTTCAGCGAGACCCAGTACTTC. This sequence encodes CASSLDNFSETQYF.

The CDR3 spells CASSAKTRASPLHF. The CDR3 DNA sequence: TGTGCCAGCAGCGCTAAAACAAGGGCTTCACCCCTCCACTTT. This chain connects TRBV6-1 to TRBJ1-6; D remains ambiguous. CDR1 and CDR2 from the germline V gene are MNHNS and SASEGT. The V end was cut by 6 bases, the J end by 9 bases, with 15 bases between. The CDR3 spans 14 residues.

This clonotype appeared a single time. The chain joins TRBV15 to TRBJ2-7; 10 bases are a match to TRBD2. J was trimmed by 5 bases and V by 1 base; bases with no gene match: 5. Germline-derived CDR1 and CDR2 are LNHNV and YYDKDF (reference sequence). The CDR3 extends over 15 amino acids. CDR3 DNA sequence: TGTGCCACCAGCAGAGTACTAGCGGGACTCCACGAGCAGTACTTC. Translation: CATSRVLAGLHEQYF.

A few counts support this clonotype. The chain couples TRBV6-5 to TRBJ1-2, with 7 bases matching TRBD1. V shed 2 bases and J 1 base; nucleotides not matched to a gene: 4. This CDR3 has 15 residues. Germline V CDR1 and CDR2: MNHEY, SVGAGI. The chain's CDR3 is CASSYGQGGNYGYTF. The CDR3 region has the DNA TGTGCCAGCAGTTACGGCCAGGGGGGTAACTATGGCTACACCTTC.

This clonotype was picked up a small number of times. This chain uses TRBV7-2 with TRBJ2-1, with D possibly being TRBD1 (6 bases). Trimming pared 5 bases from V and 0 bases from J, leaving 11 bases between. This CDR3 contains 15 residues. Germline V gene lookup returns CDR1 SGHTA and CDR2 FQGNSA. CDR3 residues: CASSEQGGSYNEQFF. CDR3 nucleotide sequence: TGTGCCAGCAGCGAACAGGGTGGCTCCTACAATGAGCAGTTCTTC.

The chain joins TRBV7-6 to TRBJ2-3, with D unresolved. Per the germline V gene, CDR1 is SGHVS and CDR2 is FNYEAQ. Trimming pared 5 bases from V and 6 bases from J, leaving 21 bases between. CDR3 size: 16 residues. CDR3 sequence: CASSQAQTRATDTQYF. The CDR3 bases are TGTGCCAGCAGCCAAGCCCAGACAAGGGCGACGGATACGCAGTATTTT. The entire variable domain, with the rest obtained from reference TRBV7-6 and TRBJ2-3, is as follows: GAGVSQSPRYKVTKRGQDVALRCDPISGHVSLYWYRQALGQGPEFLTYFNYEAQQDKSGLPNDRFSAERPEGSISTLTIQRTEQRDSAMYRCASSQAQTRATDTQYFGPGTRLTVL.

The chain combines TRBV19 with TRBJ2-3, with 9 bases lining up with TRBD2. The trim removed 5 bases at V and 0 bases at J, leaving 9 bases unmatched. Germline lookup yields CDR1 LNHDA and CDR2 SQIVND (reference sequence). The CDR3 is made up of 17 amino acids. The CDR3 DNA is TGTGCCAGTAGTCCCACCCGACTAGCGGCTAGCACAGATACGCAGTATTTT. It encodes CASSPTRLAASTDTQYF.

The chain employs TRBV10-3 and TRBJ1-2, with TRBD1 matching 7 bases. This CDR3 contains 14 residues. After removal of 6 bases from V and 0 bases from J, the junction contained 4 bases not matched to a gene. Germline CDR1 ENHRY, CDR2 SYGVKD. CDR3 sequence reads: CAIRSGTANYGYTF. CDR3 bases: TGTGCCATCAGAAGTGGGACAGCTAACTATGGCTACACCTTC.

This sequence joins TRBV20-1 and TRBJ2-3; TRBD2 matches 7 bases. CDR1 and CDR2 from the germline V gene are DFQATT and SNEGSKA (reference sequence). The CDR3 covers 15 residues. V was clipped by 1 base and J by 0 bases; unmatched bases: 4. The DNA for the CDR3 is TGCAGTGCTAGAGGAGCGGGGCCTAGCACAGATACGCAGTATTTT. This codes for CSARGAGPSTDTQYF.

A word on this clonotype: A junction boundary mismatches the germline segment, possibly from a read error. V gene TRBV5-1 combines with J gene TRBJ1-6; a weak D match, TRBD1 (5 bases). Germline V CDR1 and CDR2: SGHRS, YFSETQ. CDR3 length: 15 amino acids. The CDR3 sequence: CASSLGQGTYSPPHF. DNA for the CDR3: TGCGCCAGCAGCTTGGGTCAGGGAACCTATTCACCCCCCCACTTT.

This clonotype was picked up a small number of times. The chain recombines TRBV7-2 with TRBJ1-2; D remains unclear. This CDR3 region has 12 residues. The germline gives CDR1 SGHTA, CDR2 FQGNSA. Trimming left V 0 bases short and J 11 bases short, with 10 bases between. The DNA of the CDR3 is TGTGCCAGCAGCTTAGCGCGACGAGGTTACACCTTC. Its translation: CASSLARRGYTF.

The rearrangement uses TRBV3-1 and TRBJ1-6, with D perhaps matching TRBD1 (5 bases). V was shortened by 4 bases and J by 10 bases, with 17 bases between the two germline ends. CDR1 LGHDT and CDR2 YNNKEL come from the germline V gene (reference sequence). The CDR3 spans 15 residues. The CDR3 DNA sequence: TGTGCCAGCAGCCCGGCGGCGAGGAGGGACTCACCCCTCCACTTT. It yields the protein CASSPAARRDSPLHF.

This sequence joins TRBV5-6 and TRBJ2-2; the match to TRBD1 covers 12 bases. This CDR3 has 15 residues. After removal of 2 bases from V and 6 bases from J, the junction contained 2 bases not matched to a gene. CDR1 SGHDT and CDR2 YYEEEE come from the germline V gene. CDR3 coding DNA: TGTGCCAGCAGCTTCGGGACAGGGGGCGCCGGGGAGCTGTTTTTT. Amino acids: CASSFGTGGAGELFF.

The gene calls are TRBV20-1 and TRBJ2-1, with 9 bases matching TRBD2. Trimming at V came to 3 bases and at J to 7 bases, leaving 10 bases not matched to a gene. CDR3 length equals 15 residues. Germline V lookup: CDR1 DFQATT, CDR2 SNEGSKA (reference sequence). The CDR3 is CSARGGASGVNEQFF. The CDR3 DNA reads as TGCAGTGCTAGGGGGGGGGCTAGCGGGGTGAATGAGCAGTTCTTC.

This clonotype occurred a few times. V and J are TRBV25-1 and TRBJ2-3, with D possibly matching TRBD2 (6 bases). The V gene lost 3 bases and the J gene lost 6 bases, with 7 bases spanning the gap. The CDR3 loop spans 12 amino acids. Germline CDR1 reads MGHDK; CDR2 reads SYGVNS. This chain's CDR3 is CASSDLADTQYF. The CDR3 nucleotides read TGTGCCAGCAGTGACCTAGCGGATACGCAGTATTTT. Variable domain in full (rest from reference TRBV25-1 and TRBJ2-3): EADIYQTPRYLVIGTGKKITLECSQTMGHDKMYWYQQDPGMELHLIHYSYGVNSTEKGDLSSESTVSRIRTEHFPLTLESARPSHTSQYLCASSDLADTQYFGPGTRLTVL.